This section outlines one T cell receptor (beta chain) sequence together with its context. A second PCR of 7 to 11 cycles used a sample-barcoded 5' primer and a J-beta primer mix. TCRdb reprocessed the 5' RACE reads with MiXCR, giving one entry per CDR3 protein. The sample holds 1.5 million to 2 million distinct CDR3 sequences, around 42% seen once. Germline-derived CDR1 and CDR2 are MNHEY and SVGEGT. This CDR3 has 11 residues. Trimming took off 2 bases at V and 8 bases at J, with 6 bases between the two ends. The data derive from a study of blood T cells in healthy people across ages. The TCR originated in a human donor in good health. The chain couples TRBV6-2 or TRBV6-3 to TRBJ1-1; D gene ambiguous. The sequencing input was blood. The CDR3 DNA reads TGTGCCAGCAGTTACCCTGACGAAGCTTTCTTT. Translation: CASSYPDEAFF.